The 2 T cell receptor beta chains below were found in one sample sequenced in a study of blood T cell repertoires in COVID-19. Here immunoSEQ multiplex PCR was the method, and the copy in TCRdb shows in-frame clones only, minus some. Here the sample spans over 150,000 clones, 80% to 90% being singletons. What was sequenced was PBMCs or T cells enriched from blood (not recorded which). The receptors here all came from a middle-aged man who had recovered from COVID-19.

This chain uses TRBV10-3 with TRBJ1-2, with TRBD1 matching over 7 bases. V trimming: 0 bases; J trimming: 6 bases; junction bases outside the gene matches: 13. The CDR3 loop spans 17 amino acids. Germline values: CDR1 ENHRY, CDR2 SYGVKD. Written as DNA, the CDR3 is TGTGCCATCAGTGAGTCCAGGGGCCGACAGGGAGCGCATGGCTACACCTTC. It is translated as CAISESRGRQGAHGYTF.

The chain employs TRBV6-6 and TRBJ1-5; TRBD1 aligns across 9 bases. The germline V gene has CDR1 MNHNY and CDR2 SVGAGI (reference sequence). The ends lost 0 bases at V and 7 bases at J; junction bases unmatched: 1. CDR3 length: 14 residues. The CDR3 loop is CASSYSDRGQPQHF. The CDR3 DNA reads TGTGCCAGCAGTTACTCAGACAGGGGGCAGCCCCAGCATTTT.